This T cell receptor beta chain is from a study of blood T cell repertoires in COVID-19. Overall study: Material from acute and convalescent COVID-19 was sourced from the United States, Italy and Spain. The cDNA or gDNA used as material had been derived from T cells, B-cell-depleted T cells, or PBMCs.

Per the original methods: Researchers report that nucleated cell counts were estimated from reference gene primer amplification. TCRdb's copy holds only in-frame clones and misses some; the assay was immunoSEQ multiplex PCR. The V and J calls and the clone size are those of that table, but D and trimming were determined from the DNA. The sample includes 97,000 or so clones, roughly 78% of them seen just once. V was pared by 7 bases and J by 5 bases, with 5 bases of the junction left unmatched. The CDR3 totals 13 residues. Germline V CDR1 and CDR2: SGHRS, YFSETQ. Sample: peripheral blood. The TCR originated in an elderly woman with active or convalescent COVID-19. The chain recombines TRBV5-1 with TRBJ2-5; 10 bases agree with TRBD1. CDR3 in DNA: TGCGCCAGCGGTCGGACAGGGGGGGAGACCCAGTACTTC. Translating gives CASGRTGGETQYF.